The source of this TCR beta chain is a study of the immune and genomic landscape of osteosarcoma. Study background: About 80% presented with localized disease at diagnosis.

Profiled with immunoSEQ multiplex PCR; TCRdb holds only in-frame clones, not every one. The table shows about 10,000 clones, with approximately 71% occurring only once. Looked up from germline, CDR1 is MNHEY and CDR2 is SMNVEV (reference sequence). Trimming stripped 3 bases from V and 0 bases from J, with 8 bases between. The length of the CDR3 is 14 residues. The post-treatment osteosarcoma tumors were primary, local recurrence or metastasis specimens from poor-prognosis patients. The sequence was collected from a human donor with osteosarcoma. The rearrangement joins TRBV27 to TRBJ1-2; D gene unclear. The sample consisted of osteosarcoma tumor tissue from the lung. The CDR3 reads CASSFGPSNYGYTF. Written as DNA, the CDR3 is TGTGCCAGCAGTTTTGGGCCTTCTAACTATGGCTACACCTTC.